This T cell receptor (beta chain) emerged from a study of long-term antiretroviral therapy in people with HIV. Findings and limits, study-wide: Post-treatment diversity went higher with ART but stayed below transplant donor controls. Older ART regimens may have been in use when blood was drawn between about 2004 and 2018.

About this clone: Its antigen remains unknown.

Every one of the donors gave at least one pre-ART PBMC sample and at least two post-ART PBMC samples. Participants with HIV, all of them, were treated in the United States. The length of the CDR3 is 16 residues. The germline CDR1 and CDR2 sequences are LNHDA and SQIVND (reference sequence). With 6 bases clipped from V and 5 bases from J, the junction kept 11 bases outside the gene matches. With survey level as its setting, the immunoSEQ assay was v3.0. Assay used: immunoSEQ multiplex PCR; TCRdb lists only in-frame clones, some missing. There are about 19,000 clones in the sample; 80% to 90% occur only once, and 3.5% to 5% lies in the top ten.

The chain joins TRBV19 to TRBJ2-1, with 9 bases fitting TRBD2. The material was unsorted PBMCs, obtained 2.1 years after starting antiretroviral therapy. This sequence originates from a young man with HIV. The CDR3 is CASRYRDAGGHNEQFF. CDR3 nucleotides: TGTGCCAGTAGGTATCGTGATGCGGGGGGGCACAATGAGCAGTTCTTC.